Each of the 23 T cell receptor beta chains below was sequenced from the same sample in a study of cytomegalovirus exposure and HLA in healthy donors. It was with 60 Vbeta and 13 Jbeta primers that the PCR ran. TCRdb's copy holds only in-frame clones and misses some; the assay was immunoSEQ multiplex PCR. The table records 90,000 to 150,000 clones, roughly 8.6% of them present only once. The sequenced sample consisted of PBMCs. The receptors shown here come from a woman aged 35 to 49 in good health and CMV-seropositive.

The genes are TRBV6-1 and TRBJ2-3, with TRBD1 matching over 8 bases. The V segment lost 3 bases and the J segment 5 bases; nucleotides outside the gene matches: 4. The germline V gene encodes CDR1 MNHNS and CDR2 SASEGT. The CDR3 length is 14 residues. CDR3 sequence (DNA): TGTGCCAGCAGTGAGTCAGGGGGCGAAGATACGCAGTATTTT. Amino acid sequence: CASSESGGEDTQYF.

The chain employs TRBV6-1 and TRBJ1-2; possible D gene TRBD1, 5 bases. Germline CDR1 and CDR2: MNHNS and SASEGT. Trimming shortened V by 2 bases and J by 5 bases, and 21 bases separated the two germline ends. The length of the CDR3 is 17 residues. This chain's CDR3 is CASSERSGWDGRYGYTF. The CDR3 DNA reads as TGTGCCAGCAGTGAACGGAGTGGGTGGGACGGGAGATATGGCTACACCTTC.

This clone came up a few times. The chain recombines TRBV27 with TRBJ1-5, with TRBD1 matching 8 bases. The CDR3 is 16 amino acids. The V gene's germline CDR1 is MNHEY and CDR2 SMNVEV (reference sequence). V was clipped by 0 bases and J by 1 base; unmatched bases: 2. The CDR3 sequence is CASSLSTGVSNQPQHF. In nucleotides, the CDR3 is TGTGCCAGCAGTTTATCGACAGGGGTCAGCAATCAGCCCCAGCATTTT.

This clone has just a few counts. The rearrangement links TRBV7-3 to TRBJ1-1, with D uncertain. Trimming shortened V by 4 bases and J by 0 bases, and 6 bases separated the two germline ends. The CDR3 consists of 13 residues. From germline, CDR1 is SGHTA and CDR2 FQGTGA. CDR3 sequence reads: CASSSVLNTEAFF. The CDR3 DNA reads as TGTGCCAGCAGCTCCGTCTTGAACACTGAAGCTTTCTTT.

This clone came up a few times. The J gene is TRBJ2-2, the V gene TRBV5-1; 10 nucleotides match TRBD2. Germline CDR1 reads SGHRS; CDR2 reads YFSETQ. CDR3 length equals 17 residues. V trimming: 2 bases; J trimming: 3 bases; junction bases outside the gene matches: 7. The CDR3 coding sequence is TGCGCCAGCAGCTTAGGAGCGGGGGGGCCTCACACCGGGGAGCTGTTTTTT. Translation: CASSLGAGGPHTGELFF.

This clone has only a few counts. V and J are TRBV9 and TRBJ2-7; TRBD2 is a possible D gene (5 bases). V shed 0 bases and J shed 2 bases, with 12 bases lying between them. CDR3 length: 15 residues. The V gene's germline CDR1 is SGDLS and CDR2 YYNGEE. The CDR3, as DNA: TGTGCCAGCAGCGTAGGCATCGGGAAAACCTACGAGCAGTACTTC. Protein sequence: CASSVGIGKTYEQYF.

The rearrangement joins TRBV30 to TRBJ2-5; tentatively, D is TRBD2 (5 bases). The J call may be wrong; the DNA end is better matched by TRBJ2-7. This CDR3 spans 13 amino acids. Germline V lookup: CDR1 GTSNPN, CDR2 SVGIG (reference sequence). The CDR3 protein is CAGSEVSSYEQYF. DNA of the CDR3: TGTGCCGGTTCGGAGGTGAGCTCCTACGAGCAGTACTTC.

The chain links TRBV7-9 to TRBJ1-1, with 7 bases lining up with TRBD1. This CDR3 is built from 14 residues. Per germline, CDR1 SEHNR and CDR2 FQNEAQ (reference sequence). V lost 2 bases and J lost 1; bases outside the gene matches: 1. CDR3 in DNA: TGTGCCAGCAGCTTAACAGGGGCGAACACTGAAGCTTTCTTT. The encoded protein is CASSLTGANTEAFF.

The count of this clone is one. The rearrangement joins TRBV13 to TRBJ1-2, with D maybe TRBD1 (5 bases). The CDR3 extends over 14 amino acids. The germline V and J ends were trimmed by 4 bases and 7 bases, with 16 bases remaining between them. Germline CDR1 is PRHDT and CDR2 is FYEKMQ (reference sequence). CDR3 in DNA: TGTGCCAGCAGCTCCGTCCAGGGCCACCTTGGCTACACCTTC. It codes for CASSSVQGHLGYTF.

This clone turned up a few times. The rearrangement joins TRBV15 to TRBJ2-7; D is possibly TRBD2 (5 bases). Per the germline V gene, CDR1 is LNHNV and CDR2 is YYDKDF (reference sequence). The V gene lost 0 bases and the J gene lost 3 bases, with 15 bases spanning the gap. The CDR3 is 16 residues long. The CDR3 nucleotides read TGTGCCACCAGCAGAGATGGAGCGGAAGAGAGCTACGAGCAGTACTTC. It is translated as CATSRDGAEESYEQYF.

The chain couples TRBV11-2 to TRBJ2-7; D perhaps matches TRBD2 (6 bases). The V and J ends lost 1 base and 2 bases respectively, with 18 bases between them. Germline assignment: CDR1 SGHAT and CDR2 FQNNGV. The CDR3 runs 17 residues. CDR3 nucleotide sequence: TGTGCCAGCAGCTTAGCGTCGGTGGCGGGGAGCCCCTACGAGCAGTACTTC. Its translation is CASSLASVAGSPYEQYF. The variable domain in full, with the rest retrieved from reference TRBV11-2 and TRBJ2-7, is EAGVAQSPRYKIIEKRQSVAFWCNPISGHATLYWYQQILGQGPKLLIQFQNNGVVDDSQLPKDRFSAERLKGVDSTLKIQPAKLEDSAVYLCASSLASVAGSPYEQYFGPGTRLTVT.

The chain uses TRBV7-8 and TRBJ1-4; TRBD1 aligns across 7 bases. Germline CDR1 reads SGHVS; CDR2 reads FQNEAQ. This CDR3 region has 15 residues. V dropped 2 bases and J dropped 8; count of bases not matched to a gene: 8. The CDR3 protein is CASSLKKGAGEKLFF. Written as DNA, the CDR3 is TGTGCCAGCAGCTTAAAGAAGGGGGCTGGAGAAAAACTGTTTTTT. Filled out from reference TRBV7-8 and TRBJ1-4, the complete variable domain reads GAGVSQSPRYKVAKRGQDVALRCDPISGHVSLFWYQQALGQGPEFLTYFQNEAQLDKSGLPSDRFFAERPEGSVSTLKIQRTQQEDSAVYLCASSLKKGAGEKLFFGSGTQLSVL.

In its sample, this clone was seen a few times. The J gene is TRBJ1-3, the V gene TRBV5-1; D unclear. Germline lookup yields CDR1 SGHRS and CDR2 YFSETQ. The CDR3 is made up of 13 amino acids. Between the trimmed V and J ends, which lost 4 bases and 7 bases, there was a span of 12 bases. The CDR3 loop reads CASSALVGNTIYF. CDR3 nucleotide sequence: TGCGCCAGCAGCGCTCTAGTTGGCAACACCATATATTTT.

This clone was observed a few times. V gene TRBV11-2 combines with J gene TRBJ1-1; D possibly corresponds to TRBD1 (6 bases). Germline V gene sequence: CDR1 SGHAT, CDR2 FQNNGV. Trimming took off 1 base at V and 5 bases at J, with 11 bases between the two ends. There are 14 residues in the CDR3. The CDR3 is CASSLGAGATEAFF. The CDR3 bases are TGTGCCAGCAGCTTAGGGGCAGGGGCGACTGAAGCTTTCTTT.

This clone was seen a few times. V is TRBV23-1 and J is TRBJ2-3; a possible D gene is TRBD1 (6 bases). TRBV23-1 is marked as an open reading frame, function uncertain. The length of the CDR3 is 15 residues. V lost 7 bases and J lost 2, with 16 bases in between. CDR3: CASMVFGQNTDTQYF. CDR3 nucleotide sequence: TGCGCCAGCATGGTGTTCGGACAGAACACAGATACGCAGTATTTT.

This clone was recorded a few times. This chain connects TRBV19 to TRBJ1-3, with D perhaps TRBD1 (5 bases). Germline V CDR1 and CDR2: LNHDA, SQIVND (reference sequence). V lost 1 base and J lost 2, with 6 bases in between. The CDR3 spans 14 residues. The CDR3 DNA follows: TGTGCCAGTAGTATAGGGGGCACTGGAAACACCATATATTTT. Encoded protein: CASSIGGTGNTIYF.

This clone has just a few counts. The chain carries TRBV6-1 and TRBJ2-2, with D maybe TRBD2 (5 bases). Germline CDR1 reads MNHNS; CDR2 reads SASEGT. Trimming took off 6 bases at V and 6 bases at J, with 5 bases between the two ends. The CDR3 runs 11 residues. CDR3 protein: CASRRAGELFF. In nucleotides, the CDR3 is TGTGCCAGCAGGCGGGCCGGGGAGCTGTTTTTT.

The gene calls are TRBV2 and TRBJ2-3, with TRBD1 identical over 12 bases. Germline V lookup: CDR1 SNHLY, CDR2 FYNNEI. V shed 7 bases and J 4 bases; nucleotides not matched to a gene: 9. This CDR3 is 16 amino acids long. CDR3 loop: CASNRGQGAGADTQYF. As DNA, the CDR3 is TGTGCCAGCAACCGGGGACAGGGGGCCGGTGCAGATACGCAGTATTTT.

This clone has a handful of counts. This chain links TRBV11-2 with TRBJ2-7; TRBD1 might be the D (7 bases). The germline V gene has CDR1 SGHAT and CDR2 FQNNGV. The V gene lost 0 bases and the J gene lost 1 base, with 13 bases spanning the gap. The CDR3 is made up of 16 amino acids. CDR3 sequence: CASSLDGGTASYEQYF. The CDR3 DNA reads TGTGCCAGCAGCTTAGATGGGGGGACAGCGTCCTACGAGCAGTACTTC.

J is TRBJ1-1 and V is TRBV7-9; D gene unclear. The CDR3 spans 12 residues. CDR1 and CDR2 from the germline V gene are SEHNR and FQNEAQ (reference sequence). Trimming removed 2 bases from V and 7 bases from J, with 8 bases in between. CDR3 in amino acids: CASSLWAGEAFF. The CDR3 nucleotides read TGTGCCAGCAGCTTATGGGCAGGTGAAGCTTTCTTT. The full variable domain, with the rest looked up from reference TRBV7-9 and TRBJ1-1, is DTGVSQNPRHKITKRGQNVTFRCDPISEHNRLYWYRQTLGQGPEFLTYFQNEAQLEKSRLLSDRFSAERPKGSFSTLEIQRTEQGDSAMYLCASSLWAGEAFFGQGTRLTVV.

This clone has more than one count but fewer than ten. The chain combines TRBV5-1 with TRBJ1-5; the D gene is possibly TRBD1 (5 bases). The V gene's germline CDR1 is SGHRS and CDR2 YFSETQ. V was pared by 4 bases and J by 5 bases, with 19 bases between. The CDR3 extends over 16 amino acids. This CDR3 is CASSPGGGRWDQPQHF. The CDR3 bases are TGCGCCAGCAGCCCCGGGGGGGGGAGATGGGATCAGCCCCAGCATTTT.

The CDR3 is CASSFFRGDTGELFF. CDR3 coding DNA: TGTGCCAGCAGCTTTTTCAGGGGAGACACCGGGGAGCTGTTTTTT. V is TRBV7-2 and J is TRBJ2-2, with D perhaps TRBD1 (6 bases). Germline values: CDR1 SGHTA, CDR2 FQGNSA. Trimming took off 3 bases at V and 3 bases at J, with 11 bases between the two ends. The CDR3 has 15 residues.

This clone has just a few counts. This chain joins TRBV6-6 and TRBJ2-7; 9 bases align to TRBD1. Trimming at V came to 4 bases and at J to 3 bases, leaving 7 bases not matched to a gene. Germline V gene data show CDR1 as MNHNY and CDR2 as SVGAGI (reference sequence). The CDR3 has 15 amino acids. The CDR3 protein is CASSLRGTGNYEQYF. CDR3 sequence (DNA): TGTGCCAGCAGTTTGAGGGGGACAGGGAACTACGAGCAGTACTTC.